This entry lists 26 T cell receptor beta chains sequenced from one sample in a study of early T cells in non-severe SARS-CoV-2 infection. In TCRdb, the 5' RACE reads were re-called with MiXCR into one record per CDR3 protein. The sample has around 92,000 distinct CDR3 sequences, about 10% seen once. The sample taken for sequencing was whole blood. These TCRs come from an adult who was a healthcare worker with PCR-confirmed SARS-CoV-2 infection or an uninfected control (not recorded which).

This clonotype was seen a few times. The J gene is TRBJ1-5, the V gene TRBV7-9; the D gene is possibly TRBD1 (6 bases). V lost 3 bases and J lost 7, with 22 bases in between. The CDR3 extends over 17 amino acids. Germline loops: CDR1 SEHNR, CDR2 FQNEAQ (reference sequence). The CDR3 loop is CASSLVVVQGEGQPQHF. CDR3 nucleotides: TGTGCCAGCAGCTTGGTAGTCGTACAGGGCGAGGGGCAGCCCCAGCATTTT.

This clonotype came up a few times. V and J are TRBV20-1 and TRBJ1-2; D unresolved. The germline V and J ends were trimmed by 6 bases and 3 bases, with 11 bases remaining between them. This CDR3 is 12 amino acids long. Germline loops: CDR1 DFQATT, CDR2 SNEGSKA (reference sequence). The CDR3 region is CSAPRDDYGYTF. CDR3 nucleotide sequence: TGCAGTGCCCCGCGTGACGACTATGGCTACACCTTC.

Comment on this clonotype: At one of its ends the junction is not consistent with the germline gene, which may arise from a read error. The genes are TRBV5-1 and TRBJ2-2; the match to TRBD2 covers 7 bases. The germline V gene has CDR1 SGHRS and CDR2 YFSETQ. There are 14 residues in the CDR3. The DNA of the CDR3 is TGCGCCAGCCGCTTAGCGGGCGTCACCGGGGAGCTGTTTTTT. The encoded protein is CASRLAGVTGELFF.

The chain has TRBV19 and TRBJ2-1; 7 bases fit TRBD2. The J segment lost 6 bases and the V segment lost 6 bases, leaving 11 bases of the junction unmatched. Germline-derived CDR1 and CDR2 are LNHDA and SQIVND (reference sequence). The CDR3 sequence is 15 residues long. The DNA of the CDR3 is TGTGCCAGTAGGGCGGGAGATTGGAGGAGCAATGAGCAGTTCTTC. This sequence encodes CASRAGDWRSNEQFF. Drawing the rest from reference TRBV19 and TRBJ2-1, the complete variable domain is DGGITQSPKYLFRKEGQNVTLSCEQNLNHDAMYWYRQDPGQGLRLIYYSQIVNDFQKGDIAEGYSVSREKKESFPLTVTSAQKNPTAFYLCASRAGDWRSNEQFFGPGTRLTVL.

This clonotype occurred a few times. The genes are TRBV7-2 and TRBJ2-3; D uncertain. Germline V gene lookup returns CDR1 SGHTA and CDR2 FQGNSA. V lost 5 bases and J 5 bases, leaving 11 bases between the germline ends. The CDR3 length is 13 residues. The CDR3 region has the DNA TGTGCCAGCAGCCTAAGGCAGCTAGATACGCAGTATTTT. Its translation: CASSLRQLDTQYF. The whole variable domain, filled in from reference TRBV7-2 and TRBJ2-3, reads GAGVSQSPSNKVTEKGKDVELRCDPISGHTALYWYRQSLGQGLEFLIYFQGNSAPDKSGLPSDRFSAERTGGSVSTLTIQRTQQEDSAVYLCASSLRQLDTQYFGPGTRLTVL.

The chain recombines TRBV14 with TRBJ1-4, with a weak D call TRBD1 (5 bases). The germline V and J ends were trimmed by 0 bases and 7 bases, with 15 bases remaining between them. The length of the CDR3 is 16 residues. CDR1 is SGHDN and CDR2 is FVKESK in the germline V gene. CDR3 protein: CASSQDYRGSGEKLFF. The CDR3 coding sequence is TGTGCCAGCAGCCAAGATTATAGGGGAAGTGGTGAAAAACTGTTTTTT.

The rearrangement uses TRBV29-1 and TRBJ2-5; 7 bases match TRBD1. CDR1 is SQVTM and CDR2 is ANQGSEA in the germline V gene. The CDR3 consists of 13 residues. J lost 0 bases, V lost 7 bases, and 5 bases had no gene match. CDR3 amino acids: CSGKGTDQETQYF. CDR3 DNA sequence: TGCAGCGGTAAGGGGACAGACCAAGAGACCCAGTACTTC. The complete variable domain, with remaining parts taken from reference TRBV29-1 and TRBJ2-5, reads SAVISQKPSRDICQRGTSLTIQCQVDSQVTMMFWYRQQPGQSLTLIATANQGSEATYESGFVIDKFPISRPNLTFSTLTVSNMSPEDSSIYLCSGKGTDQETQYFGPGTRLLVL.

The sample holds many counts of this clonotype. The rearrangement joins TRBV6-6 to TRBJ2-7; the D gene is possibly TRBD1 (6 bases). Germline assignment: CDR1 MNHNY and CDR2 SVGAGI (reference sequence). This CDR3 region has 14 residues. Trimming cost V 4 bases and J 4 bases, with 14 bases left between them. CDR3 region: CASSSNRDTYEQYF. The CDR3 DNA follows: TGTGCCAGCAGTTCCAACCGGGACACATACGAGCAGTACTTC.

In this sample, this clonotype turned up many times. The chain recombines TRBV5-4 with TRBJ1-1; D might be TRBD1 (6 bases). CDR1 SGHNT and CDR2 YYREEE come from the germline V gene (reference sequence). Trimming took 3 bases from V and 0 from J, leaving 9 bases between them. This CDR3 has 14 residues. The CDR3 protein is CASSSGAMNTEAFF. The CDR3 nucleotides are TGTGCCAGCAGCTCAGGGGCAATGAACACTGAAGCTTTCTTT.

By frequency in the sample, this clonotype is medium-sized. This chain connects TRBV20-1 to TRBJ2-7, with D possibly being TRBD1 or TRBD2 (5 bases each). Trimming pared 6 bases from V and 6 bases from J, leaving 18 bases between. CDR1 is DFQATT, CDR2 SNEGSKA, per germline (reference sequence). This CDR3 has 13 amino acids. The CDR3 DNA reads as TGCAGTGCCAGGGACGGGGTCGTACCCGAGCAGTACTTC. It yields the protein CSARDGVVPEQYF.

V usage is TRBV19 and J usage is TRBJ1-5; 7 bases are a match to TRBD1. Germline CDR1 LNHDA, CDR2 SQIVND (reference sequence). This CDR3 has 16 residues. After removal of 3 bases from V and 4 bases from J, the junction contained 9 bases not matched to a gene. CDR3 DNA: TGTGCCAGTAGTATCAGGGGGGAGTATAGTAATCAGCCCCAGCATTTT. Its protein product is CASSIRGEYSNQPQHF.

This clonotype turned up a few times. The chain combines TRBV4-2 with TRBJ2-1; maybe TRBD1 (5 bases). Germline V gene sequence: CDR1 LGHNA, CDR2 YNFKEQ. Trimming took 8 bases from V and 8 from J, leaving 13 bases between them. This CDR3 has 12 amino acids. CDR3 nucleotide sequence: TGTGCCAGCGGCGAATGGGGCGATGAGCAGTTCTTC. Translation: CASGEWGDEQFF.

The rearrangement uses TRBV2 and TRBJ1-5, with D unresolved. The germline V gene has CDR1 SNHLY and CDR2 FYNNEI. The CDR3 is 14 residues long. V shed 1 base and J shed 2 bases, with 6 bases lying between them. The CDR3 sequence is CASSEVRGNQPQHF. CDR3 DNA sequence: TGTGCCAGCAGTGAAGTCCGGGGCAATCAGCCCCAGCATTTT.

The sample holds a few counts of this clonotype. The CDR3 region is CASSLGSRGVNTEAFF. CDR3 in DNA: TGTGCCAGCAGCTTGGGAAGCCGTGGGGTGAACACTGAAGCTTTCTTT. V is TRBV5-4 and J is TRBJ1-1; D is unclear. The CDR3 is made up of 16 amino acids. Germline lookup yields CDR1 SGHNT and CDR2 YYREEE (reference sequence). Trimming removed 0 bases at V and 0 bases at J, with 12 bases between.

This clonotype was counted a few times. The chain combines TRBV29-1 with TRBJ2-2, with 8 bases identical to TRBD1. Germline loops: CDR1 SQVTM, CDR2 ANQGSEA. This CDR3 is built from 15 residues. Unmatched junction bases numbered 7, after V lost 6 bases and J lost 1 base. DNA of the CDR3: TGCAGCGTGTATGGACAGGGCGAGAACACCGGGGAGCTGTTTTTT. This translates into CSVYGQGENTGELFF.

This clonotype was counted ten times or more. The chain employs TRBV20-1 and TRBJ1-1, with TRBD1 matching 7 bases. This CDR3 is built from 12 residues. V lost 6 bases, J lost 6 bases, and 7 bases stayed unmatched. Germline CDR1 reads DFQATT; CDR2 reads SNEGSKA (reference sequence). The CDR3 loop is CSAGDSKPEAFF. CDR3 nucleotide sequence: TGCAGTGCGGGGGACAGCAAACCTGAAGCTTTCTTT.

This clonotype was counted at least ten times. The chain employs TRBV11-1 and TRBJ2-2, with 10 bases matching TRBD2. The germline CDR1 and CDR2 sequences are SGHAT and FQDESV (reference sequence). V lost 11 bases, J lost 3 bases, and 6 bases stayed unmatched. The CDR3 spans 14 residues. This CDR3 reads CACQLAGYTGELFF. CDR3 bases: TGTGCCTGCCAACTAGCGGGGTACACCGGGGAGCTGTTTTTT.

This clonotype was counted between two and nine times. The chain links TRBV19 to TRBJ1-5; D gene ambiguous. The CDR3 has 15 amino acids. Trimming left V 8 bases short and J 1 base short, with 15 bases between. The germline V gene has CDR1 LNHDA and CDR2 SQIVND (reference sequence). CDR3 loop: CASFRKEKSNQPQHF. The CDR3 DNA is TGTGCCAGTTTCAGAAAGGAGAAAAGCAATCAGCCCCAGCATTTT. Looking up the rest from reference TRBV19 and TRBJ1-5 gives the full variable domain: DGGITQSPKYLFRKEGQNVTLSCEQNLNHDAMYWYRQDPGQGLRLIYYSQIVNDFQKGDIAEGYSVSREKKESFPLTVTSAQKNPTAFYLCASFRKEKSNQPQHFGDGTRLSIL.

The chain is built from TRBV29-1 and TRBJ1-1; TRBD1 is a possible D gene (5 bases). CDR3 size: 13 residues. Germline CDR1 SQVTM, CDR2 ANQGSEA. The V end was cut by 6 bases, the J end by 7 bases, with 18 bases between. CDR3: CSVSQWDLLEAFF. CDR3 DNA sequence: TGCAGCGTCTCCCAGTGGGACTTACTTGAAGCTTTCTTT.

This chain joins TRBV11-2 and TRBJ1-2; 9 bases are a match to TRBD1. The J segment lost 2 bases and the V segment lost 5 bases, leaving 6 bases of the junction unmatched. In germline, CDR1 is SGHAT, CDR2 FQNNGV. The CDR3 has 15 amino acids. The CDR3 DNA follows: TGTGCCAGCAGCACATGGACAGGGGTAAACTATGGCTACACCTTC. Residues: CASSTWTGVNYGYTF.

The genes are TRBV5-5 and TRBJ1-1; D is ambiguous. CDR1 SGHKS and CDR2 YYEKEE come from the germline V gene (reference sequence). The CDR3 has 13 amino acids. Trimming removed 2 bases from V and 6 bases from J, with 11 bases in between. The CDR3 nucleotides are TGTGCCAGCAGCTTTGAATGGGTGTCTGAAGCTTTCTTT. Translation: CASSFEWVSEAFF.

This clonotype was counted at least ten times. The chain has TRBV28 and TRBJ2-2, with 7 nucleotides matching TRBD1. V shed 6 bases, J shed 2 bases, and the junction held 6 bases outside the gene matches. CDR1 MDHEN and CDR2 SYDVKM come from the germline V gene. The CDR3 covers 15 residues. CDR3 nucleotides: TGTGCCAGCAGAACCGGGACAGTCAACACCGGGGAGCTGTTTTTT. This gives the protein CASRTGTVNTGELFF.

The chain is built from TRBV19 and TRBJ1-4; D ambiguous. Trimming shortened V by 4 bases and J by 0 bases, and 15 bases separated the two germline ends. The germline V gene encodes CDR1 LNHDA and CDR2 SQIVND (reference sequence). This CDR3 is 17 amino acids long. The chain's CDR3 is CASSNRAAGATNEKLFF. CDR3 DNA: TGTGCCAGTAGTAATCGCGCAGCGGGTGCAACTAATGAAAAACTGTTTTTT.

There are many counts of this clonotype. The chain carries TRBV2 and TRBJ2-2, with D unclear. Germline loops: CDR1 SNHLY, CDR2 FYNNEI. V lost 8 bases to trimming and J lost 5 bases, with 6 bases between them. This CDR3 contains 11 residues. The CDR3 DNA is TGTGCCAGCGGATATACCGGGGAGCTGTTTTTT. This sequence encodes CASGYTGELFF.

This clonotype was recorded many times. V and J are TRBV20-1 and TRBJ1-1; TRBD1 might be the D (5 bases). The CDR3 is 14 amino acids. CDR1 and CDR2 from the germline V gene are DFQATT and SNEGSKA (reference sequence). V gave up 3 bases and J gave up 4 bases, with 15 bases separating them. DNA of the CDR3: TGCAGTGCTAGGGGACCTCCCCAGAGCACTGAAGCTTTCTTT. Its protein is CSARGPPQSTEAFF.

This clonotype was picked up many times. The CDR3 spells CASSQVNLGTGGPDTQYF. The CDR3 DNA reads as TGTGCCAGCAGCCAAGTGAATTTAGGGACCGGTGGGCCAGATACGCAGTATTTT. V usage is TRBV14 and J usage is TRBJ2-3, with D tentatively TRBD1 or TRBD2 (5 bases each). This CDR3 region has 18 residues. Between the trimmed V and J ends, which lost 1 base and 4 bases, there was a span of 21 bases. CDR1 is SGHDN and CDR2 is FVKESK in the germline V gene.